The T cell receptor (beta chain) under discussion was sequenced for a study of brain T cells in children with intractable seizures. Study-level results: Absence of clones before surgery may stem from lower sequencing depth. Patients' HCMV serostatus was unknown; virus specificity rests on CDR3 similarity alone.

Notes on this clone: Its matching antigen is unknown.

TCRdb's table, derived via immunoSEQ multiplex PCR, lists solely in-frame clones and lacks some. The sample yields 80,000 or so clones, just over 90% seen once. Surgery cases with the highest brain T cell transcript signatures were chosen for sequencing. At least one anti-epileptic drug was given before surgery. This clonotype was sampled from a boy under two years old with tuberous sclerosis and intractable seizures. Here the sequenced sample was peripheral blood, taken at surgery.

Written as DNA, the CDR3 is TGCGCCAGCAGCCCCCTGGGGTCTAGCGGTTTGAGCTCCTACGAGCAGTACTTC. Protein sequence: CASSPLGSSGLSSYEQYF. This chain connects TRBV4-1 to TRBJ2-7; TRBD2 aligns across 7 bases. The CDR3 is 18 amino acids. Germline-derived CDR1 and CDR2 are MGHRA and YSYEKL. Trimming took 4 bases from V and 0 from J; bases not matched to a gene: 15.